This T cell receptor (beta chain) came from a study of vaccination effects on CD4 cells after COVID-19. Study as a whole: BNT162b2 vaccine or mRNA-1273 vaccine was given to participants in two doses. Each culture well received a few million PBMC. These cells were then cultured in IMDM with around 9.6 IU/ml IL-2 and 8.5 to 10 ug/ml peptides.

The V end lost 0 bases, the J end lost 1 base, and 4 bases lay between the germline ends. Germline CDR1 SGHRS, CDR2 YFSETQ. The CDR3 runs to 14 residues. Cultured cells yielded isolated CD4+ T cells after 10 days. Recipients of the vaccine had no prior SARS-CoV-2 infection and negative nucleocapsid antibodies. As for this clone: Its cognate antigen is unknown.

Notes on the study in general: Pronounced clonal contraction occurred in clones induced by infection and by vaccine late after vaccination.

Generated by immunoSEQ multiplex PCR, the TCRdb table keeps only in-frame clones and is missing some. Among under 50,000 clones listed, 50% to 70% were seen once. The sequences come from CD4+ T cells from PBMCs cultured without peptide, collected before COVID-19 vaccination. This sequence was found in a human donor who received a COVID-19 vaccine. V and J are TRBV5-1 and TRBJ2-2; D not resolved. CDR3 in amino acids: CASSLDGNTGELFF. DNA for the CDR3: TGCGCCAGCAGCTTGGACGGGAACACCGGGGAGCTGTTTTTT.